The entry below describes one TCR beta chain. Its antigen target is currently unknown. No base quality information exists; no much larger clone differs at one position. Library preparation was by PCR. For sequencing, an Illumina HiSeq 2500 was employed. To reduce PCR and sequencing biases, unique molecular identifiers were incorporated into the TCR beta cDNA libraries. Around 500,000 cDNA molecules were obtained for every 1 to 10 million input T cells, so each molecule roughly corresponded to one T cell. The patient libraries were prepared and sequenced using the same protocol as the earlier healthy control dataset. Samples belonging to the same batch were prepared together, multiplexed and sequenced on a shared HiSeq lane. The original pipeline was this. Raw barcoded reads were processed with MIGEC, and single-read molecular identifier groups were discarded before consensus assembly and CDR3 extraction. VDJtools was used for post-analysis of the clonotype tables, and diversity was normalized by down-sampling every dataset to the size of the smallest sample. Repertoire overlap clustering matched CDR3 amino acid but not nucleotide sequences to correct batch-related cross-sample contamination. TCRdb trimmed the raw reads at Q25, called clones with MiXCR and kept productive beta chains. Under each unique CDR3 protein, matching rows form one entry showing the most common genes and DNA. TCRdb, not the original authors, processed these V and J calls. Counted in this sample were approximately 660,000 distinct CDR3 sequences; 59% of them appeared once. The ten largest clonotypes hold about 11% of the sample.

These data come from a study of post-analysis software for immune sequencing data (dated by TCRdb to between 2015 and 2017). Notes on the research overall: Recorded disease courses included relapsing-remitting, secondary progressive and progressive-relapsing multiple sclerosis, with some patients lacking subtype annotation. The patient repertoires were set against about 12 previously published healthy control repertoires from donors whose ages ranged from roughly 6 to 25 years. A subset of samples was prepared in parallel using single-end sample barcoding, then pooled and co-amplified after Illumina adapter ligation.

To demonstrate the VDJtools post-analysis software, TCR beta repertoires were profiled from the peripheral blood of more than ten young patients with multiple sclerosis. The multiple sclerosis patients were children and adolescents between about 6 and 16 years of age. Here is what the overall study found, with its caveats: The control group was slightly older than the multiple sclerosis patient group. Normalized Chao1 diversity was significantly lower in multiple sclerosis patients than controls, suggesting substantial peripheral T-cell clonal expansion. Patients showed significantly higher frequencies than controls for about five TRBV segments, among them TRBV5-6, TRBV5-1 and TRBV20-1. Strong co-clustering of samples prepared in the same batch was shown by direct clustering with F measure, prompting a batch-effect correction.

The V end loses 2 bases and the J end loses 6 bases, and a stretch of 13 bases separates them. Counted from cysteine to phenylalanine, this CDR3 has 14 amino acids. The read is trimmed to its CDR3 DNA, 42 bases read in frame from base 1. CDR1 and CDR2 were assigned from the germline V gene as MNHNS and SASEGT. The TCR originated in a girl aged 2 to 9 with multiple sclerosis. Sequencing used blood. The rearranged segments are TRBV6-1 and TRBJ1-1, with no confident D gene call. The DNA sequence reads TGTGCCAGCAGTGAAATACGGGGAAGGGCTGAAGCTTTCTTT. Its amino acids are CASSEIRGRAEAFF.